This T cell receptor (beta chain) emerged from a study of T cell changes during pregnancy in multiple sclerosis. The CDR3 is 15 residues long. Germline V gene lookup returns CDR1 SGHNT and CDR2 YYREEE (reference sequence). V gave up 2 bases and J gave up 7 bases, with 18 bases separating them. Assay used: immunoSEQ multiplex PCR; TCRdb lists only in-frame clones, some missing. The table lists some 38,000 clones, 90% of them singletons. The V gene is TRBV5-4, the J gene TRBJ1-2; a possible D gene is TRBD1 (6 bases). Material: CD4+ T cells from peripheral blood mononuclear cells, obtained in the second trimester of pregnancy. This sequence originates from a female donor with multiple sclerosis, enrolled in a pregnancy study. The CDR3 here is CASSFSPWEQGGYTF. The CDR3 DNA is TGTGCCAGCAGCTTTTCCCCCTGGGAACAGGGTGGCTACACCTTC.